These 14 T cell receptor beta chains were all obtained from the same sample, sequenced in a study of beta chain features in type 1 diabetes. The investigators reverse transcribed all of the isolated RNA, so they sequenced expressed TCRB transcripts. TCRdb keeps only in-frame clones here, not all; method: immunoSEQ multiplex PCR. This sample has hundreds of thousands of clones, with approximately 15% found just once. The sequenced material came from naive CD4+ T cells from blood. Receptors were obtained from a man in his thirties or forties in good health.

This clone has just a few counts. This chain connects TRBV7-3 to TRBJ1-1; D is unclear. Germline V CDR1 and CDR2: SGHTA, FQGTGA. The length of the CDR3 is 13 residues. Trimming stripped 1 base from V and 2 bases from J, with 5 bases between. CDR3 protein: CASSLKRNTEAFF. CDR3 nucleotides: TGTGCCAGCAGCTTAAAACGAAACACTGAAGCTTTCTTT.

This clone was found a few times. This chain connects TRBV5-1 to TRBJ2-5; D gene unclear. In germline, CDR1 is SGHRS, CDR2 YFSETQ. CDR3 length equals 13 residues. Between the trimmed V and J ends, which lost 6 bases and 1 base, there was a span of 10 bases. DNA for the CDR3: TGCGCCAGCACCCCGGGTTCCCAAGAGACCCAGTACTTC. Its protein is CASTPGSQETQYF.

In this sample, this clone turned up a few times. The V and J genes are TRBV20-1 and TRBJ2-7; D call uncertain. V was trimmed by 5 bases and J by 5 bases, leaving 10 bases between them. The CDR3 is made up of 11 amino acids. The germline V gene has CDR1 DFQATT and CDR2 SNEGSKA (reference sequence). The DNA of the CDR3 is TGCAGTGCTGAGGCAAGGGACGAGCAGTACTTC. It encodes CSAEARDEQYF.

The CDR3 DNA reads TGCGCCAGCAGCCAAGATAGCTTCCCGGACAGGAGGAATGAGCAGTTCTTC. This translates into CASSQDSFPDRRNEQFF. J is TRBJ2-1 and V is TRBV4-1, with 7 bases aligning to TRBD1. Germline-derived CDR1 and CDR2 are MGHRA and YSYEKL. There are 17 residues in the CDR3. Trimming cost V 0 bases and J 7 bases; bases outside gene matches: 12.

This clone was detected only a few times. The chain combines TRBV4-2 with TRBJ1-1; D gene uncertain. V was shortened by 1 base and J by 5 bases, with 11 bases between the two germline ends. CDR1 is LGHNA, CDR2 YNFKEQ, per germline. The CDR3 sequence is 14 residues long. The CDR3 bases are TGTGCCAGCAGCCAAGTCGACATGGGGACTGAAGCTTTCTTT. Protein: CASSQVDMGTEAFF.

This chain uses TRBV15 with TRBJ1-2; tentatively, D is TRBD1 (6 bases). Germline V gives CDR1 LNHNV, CDR2 YYDKDF (reference sequence). This CDR3 has 15 amino acids. Trimming removed 0 bases at V and 5 bases at J, with 13 bases between. This CDR3 reads CATSRDRGTKYGYTF. In DNA, the CDR3 is TGTGCCACCAGCAGAGATCGGGGGACAAAATATGGCTACACCTTC.

The chain has TRBV25-1 and TRBJ2-5, with 7 bases that match TRBD1. The CDR3 sequence is 13 residues long. The germline CDR1 and CDR2 sequences are MGHDK and SYGVNS. V lost 6 bases and J lost 2; bases outside the gene matches: 3. The CDR3 DNA reads as TGTGCCAGCAGCCCACAGGGGCAAGAGACCCAGTACTTC. Its translation is CASSPQGQETQYF.

This clone was seen more than once but under ten times. The rearrangement links TRBV18 to TRBJ2-1; possible D gene TRBD2, 5 bases. V shed 3 bases and J shed 5 bases, with 17 bases lying between them. The CDR3 length is 16 residues. Germline V gene data show CDR1 as KGHSH and CDR2 as LQKENI. CDR3 sequence: CASSPRTGKSNNEQFF. The CDR3 DNA follows: TGTGCCAGCTCACCTAGGACGGGGAAATCTAACAATGAGCAGTTCTTC.

The chain has TRBV7-3 and TRBJ2-1; maybe TRBD2 (5 bases). The CDR3 consists of 15 residues. V shed 0 bases and J shed 0 bases, with 6 bases lying between them. From germline, CDR1 is SGHTA and CDR2 FQGTGA. The DNA for the CDR3 is TGTGCCAGCAGCTTAACAGGGAGCTCCTACAATGAGCAGTTCTTC. It specifies CASSLTGSSYNEQFF.

This sequence joins TRBV28 and TRBJ2-7; D may be TRBD2 (6 bases). V was clipped by 3 bases and J by 8 bases, with 8 bases between them. The CDR3 sequence is 11 residues long. The germline CDR1 and CDR2 sequences are MDHEN and SYDVKM. DNA for the CDR3: TGTGCCAGCAGTTTTGCGGGGAAGCAGTACGTC. This codes for CASSFAGKQYV.

The J gene is TRBJ1-3, the V gene TRBV25-1; D gene unclear. The CDR3 totals 13 residues. V gave up 3 bases and J gave up 3 bases, with 6 bases separating them. Germline V gene data show CDR1 as MGHDK and CDR2 as SYGVNS. In DNA form, the CDR3 reads TGTGCCAGCAGTGACCCGAATGGAAACACCATATATTTT. It yields the protein CASSDPNGNTIYF.

This chain links TRBV4-2 with TRBJ2-5; the D is unclear. Looked up from germline, CDR1 is LGHNA and CDR2 is YNFKEQ. There are 10 residues in the CDR3. The V end lost 8 bases, the J end lost 2 bases, and 3 bases lay between the germline ends. CDR3 in amino acids: CASGQETQYF. CDR3 DNA: TGTGCCAGCGGACAAGAGACCCAGTACTTC.

The rearrangement links TRBV2 to TRBJ1-1; TRBD1 might be the D (6 bases). Germline loops: CDR1 SNHLY, CDR2 FYNNEI. Deletions cut 8 bases from V and 4 bases from J, with 23 bases between. The CDR3 runs to 16 residues. In nucleotides, the CDR3 is TGTGCCAGCCTTGCAGGGGTCCCAAATCAGCGCACTGAAGCTTTCTTT. It codes for CASLAGVPNQRTEAFF.

The rearrangement links TRBV7-2 to TRBJ2-1; tentatively, D is TRBD1 (5 bases). Per germline, CDR1 SGHTA and CDR2 FQGNSA. This CDR3 is built from 13 residues. V was clipped by 0 bases and J by 12 bases, with 12 bases between them. The chain's CDR3 is CASSLAHRNLQFF. CDR3 bases: TGTGCCAGCAGCTTAGCCCACAGGAATTTGCAGTTCTTC.